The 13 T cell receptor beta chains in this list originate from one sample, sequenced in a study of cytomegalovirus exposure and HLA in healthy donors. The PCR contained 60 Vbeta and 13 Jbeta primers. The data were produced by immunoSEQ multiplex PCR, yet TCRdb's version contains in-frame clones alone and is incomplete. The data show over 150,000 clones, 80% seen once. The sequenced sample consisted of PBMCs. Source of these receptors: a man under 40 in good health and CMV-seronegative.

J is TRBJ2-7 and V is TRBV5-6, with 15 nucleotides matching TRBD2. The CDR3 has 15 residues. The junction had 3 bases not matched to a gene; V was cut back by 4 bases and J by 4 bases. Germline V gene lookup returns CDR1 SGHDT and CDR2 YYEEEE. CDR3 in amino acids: CASSLGTSGRYEQYF. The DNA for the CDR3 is TGTGCCAGCAGCCTCGGGACTAGCGGGAGGTACGAGCAGTACTTC. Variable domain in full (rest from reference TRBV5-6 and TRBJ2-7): DAGVTQSPTHLIKTRGQQVTLRCSPKSGHDTVSWYQQALGQGPQFIFQYYEEEERQRGNFPDRFSGHQFPNYSSELNVNALLLGDSALYLCASSLGTSGRYEQYFGPGTRLTVT.

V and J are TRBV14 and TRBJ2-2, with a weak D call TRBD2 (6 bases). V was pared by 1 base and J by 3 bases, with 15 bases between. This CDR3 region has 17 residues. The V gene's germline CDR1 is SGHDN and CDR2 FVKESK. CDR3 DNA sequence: TGTGCCAGCAGCCAAGTGGGAGCGTGGGGGGACACCGGGGAGCTGTTTTTT. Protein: CASSQVGAWGDTGELFF.

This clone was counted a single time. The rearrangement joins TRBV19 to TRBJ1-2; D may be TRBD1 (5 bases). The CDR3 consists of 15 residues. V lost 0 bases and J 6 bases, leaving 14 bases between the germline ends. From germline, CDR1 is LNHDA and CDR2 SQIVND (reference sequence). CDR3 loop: CASSIEVREGDGYTF. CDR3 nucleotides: TGTGCCAGTAGTATAGAGGTCAGGGAAGGAGATGGCTACACCTTC.

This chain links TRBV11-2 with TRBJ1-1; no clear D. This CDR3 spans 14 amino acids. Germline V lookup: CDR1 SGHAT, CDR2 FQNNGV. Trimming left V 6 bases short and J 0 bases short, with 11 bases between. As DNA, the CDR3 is TGTGCCAGCAGTTTCGCGGGAGTGAACACTGAAGCTTTCTTT. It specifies CASSFAGVNTEAFF.

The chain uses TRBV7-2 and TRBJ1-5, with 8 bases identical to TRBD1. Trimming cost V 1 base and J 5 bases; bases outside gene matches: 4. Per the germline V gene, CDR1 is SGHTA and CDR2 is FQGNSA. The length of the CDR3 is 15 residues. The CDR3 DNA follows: TGTGCCAGCAGCTTAGACGACAGGGGTGATCAGCCCCAGCATTTT. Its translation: CASSLDDRGDQPQHF.

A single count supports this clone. The CDR3 here is CASTLGSIPEYEQYF. In DNA form, the CDR3 reads TGTGCCAGCACCTTGGGTAGCATCCCTGAGTACGAGCAGTACTTC. The chain recombines TRBV21-1 with TRBJ2-7; the DNA was not used to check the table's D call, TRBD2. TRBV21-1 is an annotated pseudogene. This CDR3 has 15 amino acids.

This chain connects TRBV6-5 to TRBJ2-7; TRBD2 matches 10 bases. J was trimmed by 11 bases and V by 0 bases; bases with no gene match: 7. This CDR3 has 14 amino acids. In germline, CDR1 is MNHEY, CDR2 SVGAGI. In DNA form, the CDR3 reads TGTGCCAGCAGTTACTCCTGGACTAGCGGAGAAAAGTACTTC. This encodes CASSYSWTSGEKYF.

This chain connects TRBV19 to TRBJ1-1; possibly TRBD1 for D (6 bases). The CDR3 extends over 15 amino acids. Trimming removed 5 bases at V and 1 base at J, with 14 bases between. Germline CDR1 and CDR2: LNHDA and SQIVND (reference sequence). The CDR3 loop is CASSATGLKNTEAFF. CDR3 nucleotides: TGTGCCAGTAGTGCTACAGGGCTAAAGAACACTGAAGCTTTCTTT.

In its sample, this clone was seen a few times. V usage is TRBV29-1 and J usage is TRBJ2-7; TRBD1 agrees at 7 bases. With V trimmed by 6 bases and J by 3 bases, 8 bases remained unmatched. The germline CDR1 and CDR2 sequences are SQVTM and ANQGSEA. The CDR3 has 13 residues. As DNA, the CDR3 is TGCAGCGTGGCCGGGACAGTGAACTACGAGCAGTACTTC. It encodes CSVAGTVNYEQYF.

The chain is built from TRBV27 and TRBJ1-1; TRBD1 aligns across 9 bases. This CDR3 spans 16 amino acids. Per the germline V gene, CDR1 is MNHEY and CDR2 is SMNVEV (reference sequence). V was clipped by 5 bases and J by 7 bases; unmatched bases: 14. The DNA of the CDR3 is TGTGCCAGCAGTGATACGTGGGACAGGGTTGGAATTGAAGCTTTCTTT. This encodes CASSDTWDRVGIEAFF.

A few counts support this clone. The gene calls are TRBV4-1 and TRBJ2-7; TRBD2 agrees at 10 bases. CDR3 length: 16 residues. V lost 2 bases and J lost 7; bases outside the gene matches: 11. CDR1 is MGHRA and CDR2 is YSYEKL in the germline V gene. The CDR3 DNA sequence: TGCGCCAGCAGCCAACCAAGAGCGGGAGGGCCTGGTGAGCAGTACTTC. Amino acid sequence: CASSQPRAGGPGEQYF.

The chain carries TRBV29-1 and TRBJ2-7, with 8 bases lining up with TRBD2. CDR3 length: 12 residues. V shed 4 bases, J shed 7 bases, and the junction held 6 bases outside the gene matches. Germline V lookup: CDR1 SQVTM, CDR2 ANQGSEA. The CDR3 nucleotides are TGCAGCGTTGGGGCGGGGGGTGTAGAGCAGTACTTC. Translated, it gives CSVGAGGVEQYF.

CDR3 amino acids: CASSFSTGAFGYGYTF. CDR3 DNA sequence: TGTGCCAGTAGTTTTTCAACAGGGGCTTTTGGCTATGGCTACACCTTC. The chain uses TRBV19 and TRBJ1-2; 7 bases line up with TRBD1. The CDR3 totals 16 residues. With 5 bases clipped from V and 4 bases from J, the junction kept 13 bases outside the gene matches. From germline, CDR1 is LNHDA and CDR2 SQIVND (reference sequence). The variable domain in full, completed from reference TRBV19 and TRBJ1-2, reads DGGITQSPKYLFRKEGQNVTLSCEQNLNHDAMYWYRQDPGQGLRLIYYSQIVNDFQKGDIAEGYSVSREKKESFPLTVTSAQKNPTAFYLCASSFSTGAFGYGYTFGSGTRLTVV.